This record concerns one T cell receptor (beta chain) sequence. Its antigen is still unknown. The junction departs from the called germline gene at one end, perhaps through a read error. TCR beta VDJ and CDR3 were profiled, and genomic DNA was the template. TCRdb re-analysed the reads in MiXCR, keeping a single row per CDR3 protein. The table lists about 160,000 distinct CDR3 sequences, 70% to 80% of them singletons. These data originate in a study of CD8+CD57+ T cells in acquired aplastic anemia. General study findings and limits: Overlapping CD8+ CDR3 repertoires of patients and controls contained under 35 shared sequences.

The authors sequenced patients whose flow cytometry had shown CD8+CD57+ cell expansion. Sequencing used sorted CD4+, CD8+, or CD8+CD57+ T cells (not recorded which) from PBMCs. The receptor's source is a human donor with aplastic anemia.

The CDR3 DNA sequence: TGTGCCGGCAGCTTAGATAGCGGGTTTAACTATGGCTACACCTTC. The encoded protein is CAGSLDSGFNYGYTF. This chain uses TRBV7-8 with TRBJ1-2; the D is unclear. The CDR3 sequence is 15 residues long. Germline V gene data show CDR1 as SGHVS and CDR2 as FQNEAQ.